The sequence of this T cell receptor beta chain was determined in a study of blood T cells in healthy people across ages. The use of a sample-barcoded 5' primer and a J-beta primer mix characterized a second PCR of about 6 to 12 cycles. In TCRdb, the 5' RACE reads were re-called with MiXCR into one record per CDR3 protein. The sample yields more than 800,000 distinct CDR3 sequences, 29% seen once. V lost 5 bases and J 13 bases, leaving 18 bases between the germline ends. This CDR3 is 12 amino acids long. Germline CDR1 reads DFQATT; CDR2 reads SNEGSKA (reference sequence). The TCR was taken from an elderly woman in good health. The sequenced sample consisted of blood. The chain is built from TRBV20-1 and TRBJ2-4, with a weak D call TRBD2 (5 bases). The CDR3 loop is CSAELVLNEQYF. The CDR3 nucleotides are TGCAGTGCTGAACTAGTCCTCAATGAGCAGTACTTC.